One TCR beta chain is described in this entry. The antigen is not known. This sample is part of a study of shared clonotypes between healthy human individuals. Overall study results and limits: Among four donors, roughly 5% of naive CD4 clonotypes were found in common. Among donors, sharing of clonotypes was expected to be affected by sequencing depth.

With 4 bases clipped from V and 6 bases from J, the junction kept 12 bases outside the gene matches. Germline CDR1 SGHTA, CDR2 FQGNSA. The length of the CDR3 is 16 residues. Profiling relied on immunoSEQ multiplex PCR, and the TCRdb table lists in-frame clones only, not all of them. The data contain 2.3 million or so clones, over 90% of them seen just once; the ten biggest clones take up about 0.41%. Each sample came from a Caucasian adult donor living in Nashville, Tennessee. This chain links TRBV7-2 with TRBJ2-1, with 7 bases fitting TRBD2. The TCR sequence derives from a man between 18 and 35 years old in good health. Some clones in this sample may be carry-over from other donors' samples. Source material: naive CD4+ T cells from PBMCs. The subset here: CD45RA+ positively selected. For the CDR3, the DNA is TGTGCCAGCAGCTCCCAGGTGGCGGGAGTTTCCAATGAGCAGTTCTTC. This encodes CASSSQVAGVSNEQFF.